This TCR beta chain was documented in a study of blood T cell repertoires in COVID-19. Across the whole study: In each case, the material was cDNA or gDNA derived from T cells, B-cell-depleted T cells, or PBMCs.

Clinical history reported by participants formed the basis on which cohorts were assigned. Recovery among Cohort 3 donors was established by two negative PCRs, clearance, or symptom resolution. This CDR3 is 15 amino acids long. Losses at the gene ends were 6 bases for V and 2 bases for J; bases not matched to a gene: 7. Germline V CDR1 and CDR2: MNHEY, SVGAGI. In the original analysis: Reference gene primer amplification gave nucleated cell count estimates. Some clones are missing from TCRdb's copy, which holds only in-frame ones; the method was immunoSEQ multiplex PCR. V and J calls plus clone size are reproduced from that table; the DNA served to infer D and trimming. The table has about 380,000 clones, approximately 90% seen once.

This receptor was obtained from a woman between 18 and 30 years old who had recovered from COVID-19. Material: PBMCs or T cells enriched from blood (not recorded which). This sequence joins TRBV6-5 and TRBJ2-4; 7 bases are a match to TRBD1. The DNA of the CDR3 is TGTGCCAGCAGCCCACAGACAGGGACCAAAAACATTCAGTACTTC. As protein: CASSPQTGTKNIQYF.